Listed below are T cell receptor beta chains from one sample, sequenced in a study of T cells in Graves' hyperthyroidism and ophthalmopathy. From the multiplex PCR reads, TCRdb called clonotypes with MiXCR, one entry per CDR3 protein. Found here are about 570,000 distinct CDR3 sequences, 13% to 15% of them singletons; the top ten hold about 14%. What was sequenced was blood. The origin of the receptors is a woman aged 40-49 years with Graves' hyperthyroidism. CDR3s leave out the opening cysteine and the closing phenylalanine or tryptophan. The size of a clone is reported for some rows only, either as once, few or many, or as a class for expanded clones.

>14|TRBV9|.|TRBJ2-1
ASSFTLAGGWNEQF
>12|TRBV5-1|many|TRBJ2-1
ASTNSLAGAEQF
>16|TRBV5-1|many|TRBJ2-1
ASSLGGTPIIGTNEQF
>11|TRBV27|many|TRBJ1-2
ASKRESDYGYT
>12|TRBV4-1|few|TRBJ1-2
ASSPQRGRDGYT
>10|TRBV5-4|few|TRBJ2-7
ASSPERSEQY
>13|TRBV15|few|TRBJ2-1
ATSRAGGSYNEQF
>12|TRBV20-1|many|TRBJ2-7
SARGRGDSYEQY
>13|TRBV2|many|TRBJ2-1
ASSQGLAFYNEQF
>12|TRBV30|many|TRBJ1-4
AWSDLGINEKLF
>14|TRBV20-1|.|TRBJ2-7
SATTLRGQDLGEQY